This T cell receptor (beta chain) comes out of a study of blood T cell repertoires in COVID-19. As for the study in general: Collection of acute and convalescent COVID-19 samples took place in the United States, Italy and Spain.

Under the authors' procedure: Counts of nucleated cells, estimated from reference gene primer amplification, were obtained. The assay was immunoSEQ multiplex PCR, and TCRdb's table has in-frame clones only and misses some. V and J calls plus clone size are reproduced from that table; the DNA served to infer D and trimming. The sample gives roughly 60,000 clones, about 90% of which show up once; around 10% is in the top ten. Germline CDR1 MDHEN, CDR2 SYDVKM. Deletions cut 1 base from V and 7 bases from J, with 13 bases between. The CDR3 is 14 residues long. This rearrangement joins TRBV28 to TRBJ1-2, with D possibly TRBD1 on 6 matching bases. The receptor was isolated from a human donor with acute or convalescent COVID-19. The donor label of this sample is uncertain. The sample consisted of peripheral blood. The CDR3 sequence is CASSLLGGAGGYTF. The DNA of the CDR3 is TGTGCCAGCAGTTTATTGGGGGGGGCAGGTGGCTACACCTTC.